The next 29 T cell receptor beta chains were all read from a single sample in a study of T-cell memory formation after mild COVID-19. Using its own MiXCR run on the 5' RACE reads, TCRdb lists one record per CDR3 protein. This table has more than 450,000 distinct CDR3 sequences, around 17% appearing once. Sequencing was done on a sample of PBMCs or a T cell subset sorted from them (not recorded which). These receptors were collected from an adult woman who had mild COVID-19 (a few samples of this study predate the infection). Cell type and time point are not known.

The V call is TRBV7-2, the J call TRBJ2-3; TRBD1 matches 7 bases. CDR1 and CDR2 (germline): SGHTA, FQGNSA. V lost 4 bases, J lost 4 bases, and 11 bases stayed unmatched. This CDR3 spans 16 amino acids. CDR3 sequence (DNA): TGTGCCAGCAGCTCCCGACCGGGACAGCGGTCAGATACGCAGTATTTT. Translation gives CASSSRPGQRSDTQYF.

This clonotype was detected ten times or more. This rearrangement joins TRBV6-5 to TRBJ2-7, with unresolved D. In germline, CDR1 is MNHEY, CDR2 SVGAGI. Trimming removed 5 bases at V and 6 bases at J, with 11 bases between. This CDR3 comprises 12 residues. The chain's CDR3 is CASSTPSSEQYF. The CDR3 DNA reads TGTGCCAGCAGTACACCATCGTCCGAGCAGTACTTC.

This clonotype was counted at least ten times. One end of the junction does not line up with germline, which may come from a read error. V usage is TRBV7-9 and J usage is TRBJ1-1; no firm D call. This CDR3 is 13 amino acids long. Germline loops: CDR1 SEHNR, CDR2 FQNEAQ (reference sequence). CDR3 sequence reads: CASSPAGGTEAFF. CDR3 bases: TGCGCCAGCAGCCCAGCTGGAGGCACTGAAGCTTTCTTT.

The J gene is TRBJ2-1, the V gene TRBV5-1; TRBD2 matches at 8 bases. The CDR3 loop spans 14 amino acids. Trimming cost V 8 bases and J 3 bases; bases outside gene matches: 7. The germline gives CDR1 SGHRS, CDR2 YFSETQ. The CDR3 coding sequence is TGCGCCAGTAAACCGGGACTAGACTACAATGAGCAGTTCTTC. As protein: CASKPGLDYNEQFF.

This clonotype turned up a few times. The chain employs TRBV4-1 and TRBJ2-7; D is possibly TRBD2 (5 bases). The CDR3 extends over 17 amino acids. Between the trimmed V and J ends, which lost 3 bases and 1 base, there was a span of 19 bases. Germline CDR1 reads MGHRA; CDR2 reads YSYEKL. CDR3 amino acids: CASSHHGRTLQSYEQYF. Written as DNA, the CDR3 is TGCGCCAGCAGCCATCATGGCCGGACTTTACAGTCCTACGAGCAGTACTTC.

This sequence joins TRBV4-1 and TRBJ2-1; a possible D gene is TRBD2 (5 bases). V was trimmed by 2 bases and J by 8 bases, leaving 10 bases between them. Germline V lookup: CDR1 MGHRA, CDR2 YSYEKL. The CDR3 sequence is 13 residues long. The CDR3 nucleotides read TGCGCCAGCAGCCAACGAGCCGGGGATGAGCAGTTCTTC. It yields the protein CASSQRAGDEQFF.

J is TRBJ1-4 and V is TRBV20-1; tentatively, D is TRBD1 (6 bases). With 3 bases removed from V and 5 bases from J, the gap between germline ends came to 19 bases. Germline V lookup: CDR1 DFQATT, CDR2 SNEGSKA (reference sequence). This CDR3 is built from 16 residues. The CDR3 DNA sequence: TGCAGTGCTAGCCCCCACCGGACAGTTTTGAATGAAAAACTGTTTTTT. This gives the protein CSASPHRTVLNEKLFF.

This clonotype has a handful of counts. V gene TRBV20-1 combines with J gene TRBJ2-7; TRBD2 is a possible D gene (5 bases). This CDR3 has 15 amino acids. Germline lookup yields CDR1 DFQATT and CDR2 SNEGSKA (reference sequence). V was clipped by 1 base and J by 3 bases, with 16 bases between them. DNA of the CDR3: TGCAGTGCTAGAGGTCGGCTCAACCGGGGCTACGAGCAGTACTTC. This codes for CSARGRLNRGYEQYF.

CDR3: CASSLAQENTEAFF. The CDR3 DNA sequence: TGTGCCAGCAGCTTAGCTCAGGAGAACACTGAAGCTTTCTTT. V gene TRBV11-2 combines with J gene TRBJ1-1; D is ambiguous. V was pared by 1 base and J by 1 base, with 7 bases between. The germline CDR1 and CDR2 sequences are SGHAT and FQNNGV. This CDR3 contains 14 residues.

This clonotype was seen only a few times. The V call is TRBV6-5, the J call TRBJ2-2; TRBD1 or TRBD2 may be the D gene (5 bases each). CDR3 length: 17 amino acids. From germline, CDR1 is MNHEY and CDR2 SVGAGI. V was shortened by 5 bases and J by 3 bases, with 19 bases between the two germline ends. CDR3 sequence: CASSRSPRGPHTGELFF. The CDR3 DNA follows: TGTGCCAGCAGTCGTTCCCCAAGGGGACCTCACACCGGGGAGCTGTTTTTT.

This clonotype appeared a few times. The chain combines TRBV24-1 with TRBJ1-2; a possible D gene is TRBD1 (6 bases). This CDR3 is built from 14 residues. Germline-derived CDR1 and CDR2 are KGHDR and SFDVKD. Trimming cost V 5 bases and J 2 bases, with 11 bases left between them. The CDR3, as DNA: TGTGCCACCAGTGTAGGGGGAGTAAACTATGGCTACACCTTC. It yields the protein CATSVGGVNYGYTF.

The rearrangement uses TRBV6-2 or TRBV6-3 and TRBJ2-7, with a tentative D call TRBD2 (6 bases). CDR3 length equals 16 residues. Germline assignment: CDR1 MNHEY and CDR2 SVGEGT. The DNA for the CDR3 is TGTGCTACCCGAATGAGGCGGGACCCTTACTCCTACGAGCAGTACTTC. It codes for CATRMRRDPYSYEQYF.

J is TRBJ1-2 and V is TRBV27; D possibly corresponds to TRBD1 (6 bases). V gave up 3 bases and J gave up 5 bases, with 16 bases separating them. Germline values: CDR1 MNHEY, CDR2 SMNVEV (reference sequence). The CDR3 extends over 15 amino acids. The CDR3 DNA sequence: TGTGCCAGCAGTTTTAGGACAGCACCCCGATATGGCTACACCTTC. Its protein is CASSFRTAPRYGYTF.

CDR3 residues: CASSRGQGASYEQYF. CDR3 nucleotide sequence: TGTGCCAGCAGCCGAGGACAGGGGGCTTCCTACGAGCAGTACTTC. The V call is TRBV5-5, the J call TRBJ2-7, with 11 bases matching TRBD1. The CDR3 has 15 residues. V trimming: 4 bases; J trimming: 1 base; junction bases outside the gene matches: 4. The germline V gene encodes CDR1 SGHKS and CDR2 YYEKEE (reference sequence).

The chain carries TRBV7-9 and TRBJ1-1; the D gene is possibly TRBD1 (6 bases). Trimming shortened V by 5 bases and J by 1 base, and 14 bases separated the two germline ends. The CDR3 totals 15 residues. Germline CDR1 is SEHNR and CDR2 is FQNEAQ (reference sequence). The chain's CDR3 is CASSPRGLWNTEAFF. The CDR3 DNA follows: TGTGCCAGCAGCCCCAGGGGTCTCTGGAACACTGAAGCTTTCTTT.

This clonotype was observed a handful of times. The chain joins TRBV12-3 or TRBV12-4 to TRBJ1-5; D gene uncertain. The length of the CDR3 is 14 residues. V lost 1 base, J lost 10 bases, and 14 bases lay in between. CDR3 in amino acids: CASSLGQMRDPQHF. The CDR3, as DNA: TGTGCCAGCAGTTTAGGGCAGATGCGAGATCCCCAGCATTTT.

This clonotype has ten or more counts. The chain has TRBV5-1 and TRBJ2-5; TRBD1 or TRBD2 may be the D gene (5 bases each). CDR1 SGHRS and CDR2 YFSETQ come from the germline V gene. This CDR3 region has 14 residues. Deletions cut 0 bases from V and 2 bases from J, with 8 bases between. CDR3 amino acids: CASSLVGEQETQYF. The CDR3 coding sequence is TGCGCCAGCAGCTTGGTGGGGGAACAAGAGACCCAGTACTTC. The whole variable domain, remainder taken from reference TRBV5-1 and TRBJ2-5, is KAGVTQTPRYLIKTRGQQVTLSCSPISGHRSVSWYQQTPGQGLQFLFEYFSETQRNKGNFPGRFSGRQFSNSRSEMNVSTLELGDSALYLCASSLVGEQETQYFGPGTRLLVL.

This chain connects TRBV2 to TRBJ1-1; D is possibly TRBD1 (5 bases). The CDR3 loop spans 13 amino acids. Per germline, CDR1 SNHLY and CDR2 FYNNEI. The V end lost 5 bases, the J end lost 3 bases, and 10 bases lay between the germline ends. The CDR3 bases are TGTGCCAGCAGTTTTGGAGGGGACACTGAAGCTTTCTTT. Encoded protein: CASSFGGDTEAFF.

The chain couples TRBV27 to TRBJ2-2; maybe TRBD1 (5 bases). CDR3 length: 15 amino acids. Trimming left V 2 bases short and J 4 bases short, with 11 bases between. Germline lookup yields CDR1 MNHEY and CDR2 SMNVEV (reference sequence). The CDR3 DNA reads as TGTGCCAGCAGTTTAGGGGCCGGATTCACCGGGGAGCTGTTTTTT. This codes for CASSLGAGFTGELFF.

This clonotype was detected only a few times. This chain uses TRBV6-4 with TRBJ1-1; possible D gene TRBD1, 5 bases. This CDR3 spans 14 amino acids. Germline loops: CDR1 MRHNA, CDR2 SNTAGT. The V end lost 6 bases, the J end lost 6 bases, and 17 bases lay between the germline ends. The CDR3 nucleotides read TGTGCCAGCAGCCCCGGGGCCGGGAGGGCTGAAGCTTTCTTT. Its protein is CASSPGAGRAEAFF.

This chain joins TRBV24-1 and TRBJ2-1; 11 bases fit TRBD2. The germline V gene has CDR1 KGHDR and CDR2 SFDVKD. V gave up 3 bases and J gave up 7 bases; unmatched junction bases: 7. The CDR3 loop spans 16 amino acids. CDR3 sequence reads: CATSDELAGAPNEQFF. The DNA for the CDR3 is TGTGCCACCAGTGATGAACTAGCGGGAGCCCCTAATGAGCAGTTCTTC.

This clonotype was counted only a few times. V is TRBV12-3 or TRBV12-4 and J is TRBJ1-2, with unresolved D. The length of the CDR3 is 14 residues. The V gene lost 6 bases and the J gene lost 4 bases, with 15 bases spanning the gap. CDR3 region: CASRYQGYGYGYTF. CDR3 coding DNA: TGTGCCAGCAGATACCAAGGGTACGGCTATGGCTACACCTTC.

This clonotype showed up just a few times. The genes are TRBV4-1 and TRBJ1-2; 7 bases agree with TRBD1. The CDR3 is 13 amino acids. J lost 8 bases, V lost 3 bases, and 6 bases had no gene match. Germline-derived CDR1 and CDR2 are MGHRA and YSYEKL. In DNA, the CDR3 is TGCGCCAGCAGCCAGGGGACAGCCCGCGGCTACACCTTC. This translates into CASSQGTARGYTF.

The V gene is TRBV20-1, the J gene TRBJ2-7; D call uncertain. The CDR3 loop spans 12 amino acids. Germline V gene data show CDR1 as DFQATT and CDR2 as SNEGSKA (reference sequence). Deletions cut 5 bases from V and 0 bases from J, with 8 bases between. The CDR3, as DNA: TGCAGTGCTCAACCGAGCTCCTACGAGCAGTACTTC. It specifies CSAQPSSYEQYF.

V usage is TRBV6-2 or TRBV6-3 and J usage is TRBJ2-2; D may be TRBD2 (5 bases). Germline V gene lookup returns CDR1 MNHEY and CDR2 SVGEGT. The CDR3 spans 14 residues. The V end lost 6 bases, the J end lost 5 bases, and 13 bases lay between the germline ends. CDR3 sequence reads: CASSQRVWTGELFF. The CDR3 coding sequence is TGTGCCAGCAGCCAGAGGGTCTGGACCGGGGAGCTGTTTTTT.

The rearrangement joins TRBV4-1 to TRBJ2-7; 9 bases are shared with TRBD2. CDR1 is MGHRA, CDR2 YSYEKL, per germline. With 0 bases clipped from V and 3 bases from J, the junction kept 9 bases outside the gene matches. The CDR3 totals 17 residues. CDR3 coding DNA: TGCGCCAGCAGCCAAGAAACCTACCTAGCGGGGAACTACGAGCAGTACTTC. It specifies CASSQETYLAGNYEQYF.

The chain recombines TRBV3-1 with TRBJ2-1; the match to TRBD2 covers 8 bases. This CDR3 has 13 amino acids. After removal of 2 bases from V and 9 bases from J, the junction contained 3 bases not matched to a gene. Germline values: CDR1 LGHDT, CDR2 YNNKEL (reference sequence). The CDR3 nucleotides read TGTGCCAGCAGCCAACCCACTAGCGGTGAGCAGTTCTTC. As protein: CASSQPTSGEQFF.

V gene TRBV20-1 combines with J gene TRBJ1-3, with a tentative D call TRBD1 (5 bases). Trimming took off 0 bases at V and 3 bases at J, with 15 bases between the two ends. The germline V gene encodes CDR1 DFQATT and CDR2 SNEGSKA (reference sequence). The CDR3 totals 16 residues. The chain's CDR3 is CSARDRGPKGGNTIYF. CDR3 sequence (DNA): TGCAGTGCTAGAGATCGGGGACCCAAAGGTGGAAACACCATATATTTT.

This chain connects TRBV7-8 to TRBJ2-1, with 10 bases matching TRBD2. With V trimmed by 8 bases and J by 4 bases, 11 bases remained unmatched. The length of the CDR3 is 16 residues. The V gene's germline CDR1 is SGHVS and CDR2 FQNEAQ. The CDR3 nucleotides are TGTGCCAGCGCACTAGCGGGACCTAGCGTTTACAATGAGCAGTTCTTC. Translation: CASALAGPSVYNEQFF.